This entry lists 11 T cell receptor beta chains sequenced from one sample in a study of OX40 agonist ivuxolimab in advanced cancers. TCRdb's copy holds only in-frame clones and misses some; the assay was immunoSEQ multiplex PCR. The repertoire holds 74,000 or so clones, with 89% as singletons. Sequenced material: CD4+ or CD8+ T cells sorted from blood, taken in a trial of the OX40 agonist ivuxolimab. The source is an adult with an advanced solid tumor such as melanoma, head and neck, liver or kidney cancer.

This chain uses TRBV19 with TRBJ2-2; D is unresolved. V was cut by 9 bases and J by 8 bases, with 10 bases left in between. The CDR3 totals 11 residues. The germline CDR1 and CDR2 sequences are LNHDA and SQIVND (reference sequence). The CDR3 DNA is TGTGCCAGCCTGTCGAGGGGGGAGCTGTTTTTT. It specifies CASLSRGELFF.

The chain has TRBV5-1 and TRBJ1-4, with 9 bases lining up with TRBD1. The germline gives CDR1 SGHRS, CDR2 YFSETQ. V shed 0 bases, J shed 8 bases, and the junction held 2 bases outside the gene matches. The CDR3 is 14 residues long. CDR3 region: CASSLGGQGEKLFF. CDR3 bases: TGCGCCAGCAGCTTGGGTGGACAGGGGGAAAAACTGTTTTTT.

The J gene is TRBJ2-7, the V gene TRBV7-8; maybe TRBD1 (6 bases). Germline lookup yields CDR1 SGHVS and CDR2 FQNEAQ. The V and J ends lost 3 bases and 5 bases respectively, with 11 bases between them. The CDR3 consists of 13 residues. CDR3 sequence: CASSLAGADEQYF. The CDR3 nucleotides are TGTGCCAGCAGCTTGGCAGGGGCGGACGAGCAGTACTTC.

The chain couples TRBV6-5 to TRBJ1-3; D may be TRBD1 (6 bases). The CDR3 is made up of 14 amino acids. Looked up from germline, CDR1 is MNHEY and CDR2 is SVGAGI. Between the trimmed V and J ends, which lost 6 bases and 4 bases, there was a span of 13 bases. CDR3 nucleotides: TGTGCCAGCAGGAGAACAGGGAGAGGAAACACCATATATTTT. It translates to CASRRTGRGNTIYF.

The chain carries TRBV14 and TRBJ1-1, with unresolved D. V was pared by 1 base and J by 6 bases, with 15 bases between. The CDR3 spans 15 residues. Germline V lookup: CDR1 SGHDN, CDR2 FVKESK. CDR3 amino acids: CASSQVVFGRAEAFF. In DNA form, the CDR3 reads TGTGCCAGCAGCCAAGTGGTATTTGGGCGAGCTGAAGCTTTCTTT.

For this clone: This same CDR3 is encoded by further DNA sequences in the sample. V gene TRBV9 combines with J gene TRBJ2-1, with TRBD2 identical over 8 bases. This CDR3 has 17 residues. Germline CDR1 SGDLS, CDR2 YYNGEE. With 4 bases clipped from V and 7 bases from J, the junction kept 16 bases outside the gene matches. This CDR3 reads CASSPPGLAGGRNEQFF. The CDR3, as DNA: TGTGCCAGCAGCCCTCCGGGACTGGCGGGAGGCCGTAATGAGCAGTTCTTC.

CDR3 loop: CASSDQTVSFGYTF. The CDR3, as DNA: TGTGCCAGCAGTGATCAGACAGTTTCTTTTGGCTACACCTTC. The V and J genes are TRBV6-1 and TRBJ1-2; a weak D match, TRBD1 (5 bases). V was clipped by 3 bases and J by 7 bases, with 15 bases between them. This CDR3 has 14 residues. Germline loops: CDR1 MNHNS, CDR2 SASEGT.

This clone was detected a few times. V gene TRBV5-5 combines with J gene TRBJ1-3, with TRBD1 matching 9 bases. Unmatched junction bases numbered 1, after V lost 0 bases and J lost 0 bases. CDR1 is SGHKS, CDR2 YYEKEE, per germline (reference sequence). The CDR3 consists of 16 residues. CDR3 loop: CASSLATGGSGNTIYF. DNA for the CDR3: TGTGCCAGCAGCTTGGCGACAGGGGGCTCTGGAAACACCATATATTTT.

This clone showed up just once. The chain couples TRBV7-9 to TRBJ2-6; D unresolved. Looked up from germline, CDR1 is SEHNR and CDR2 is FQNEAQ (reference sequence). V was pared by 3 bases and J by 1 base, with 10 bases between. The CDR3 sequence is 16 residues long. This CDR3 is CASSFPWGSGANVLTF. The CDR3 DNA reads TGTGCCAGCAGCTTCCCTTGGGGTTCTGGGGCCAACGTCCTGACTTTC.

The chain combines TRBV4-3 with TRBJ2-5; tentatively, D is TRBD1 (6 bases). From germline, CDR1 is LGHNA and CDR2 YSLEER. The V end was cut by 0 bases, the J end by 4 bases, with 12 bases between. The CDR3 is made up of 15 amino acids. DNA of the CDR3: TGCGCCAGCAGCCAAGATACACAGGGTCGAGAGACCCAGTACTTC. It specifies CASSQDTQGRETQYF.

The V call is TRBV28, the J call TRBJ2-7, with TRBD1 identical over 8 bases. With 5 bases clipped from V and 2 bases from J, the junction kept 5 bases outside the gene matches. This CDR3 is built from 14 residues. CDR1 and CDR2 from the germline V gene are MDHEN and SYDVKM. Here the CDR3 DNA reads TGTGCCAGCAGTCCCGGACAGGGTCCCTACGAGCAGTACTTC. Its translation is CASSPGQGPYEQYF.